Below, 22 T cell receptor beta chains from the same sample are listed, as sequenced in a study of identical twins. Each CDR3 protein is one row after TCRdb ran MiXCR on the 5' RACE reads. The sample has approximately 490,000 distinct CDR3 sequences, approximately 20% seen once. This same sample was also taken into another study, of yellow fever vaccine responses in identical twins.

The sequencing input was CD4+ T cells sorted from blood. Receptors originate from a woman younger than 30 in good health.

This clonotype was detected a few times. The chain is built from TRBV12-3 or TRBV12-4 and TRBJ1-2; tentatively, D is TRBD1 (5 bases). V was shortened by 4 bases and J by 7 bases, with 16 bases between the two germline ends. The CDR3 runs to 14 residues. The chain's CDR3 is CASSSDPGVVGYTF. The CDR3 region has the DNA TGTGCCAGCAGTTCCGACCCGGGGGTTGTTGGCTACACCTTC.

This clonotype was observed a handful of times. The chain recombines TRBV28 with TRBJ2-5; D not certain. The germline CDR1 and CDR2 sequences are MDHEN and SYDVKM. V was pared by 6 bases and J by 4 bases, with 15 bases between. The CDR3 loop spans 14 amino acids. CDR3 residues: CASRLPLVPETQYF. As DNA, the CDR3 is TGTGCCAGCAGGCTCCCGCTAGTTCCAGAGACCCAGTACTTC.

This clonotype was observed a handful of times. The V and J genes are TRBV20-1 and TRBJ2-3, with no clear D. Trimming took 6 bases from V and 0 from J, leaving 10 bases between them. CDR3 length: 13 residues. Germline CDR1 reads DFQATT; CDR2 reads SNEGSKA (reference sequence). The CDR3 is CSALKHSTDTQYF. Written as DNA, the CDR3 is TGCAGTGCCCTTAAGCATAGCACAGATACGCAGTATTTT.

V usage is TRBV5-1 and J usage is TRBJ2-6; no clear D. Germline CDR1 SGHRS, CDR2 YFSETQ. This CDR3 contains 16 residues. With 0 bases removed from V and 2 bases from J, the gap between germline ends came to 9 bases. The CDR3 DNA follows: TGCGCCAGCAGCTTGGACGGTTCGGCTGGGGCCAACGTCCTGACTTTC. Its translation: CASSLDGSAGANVLTF.

This chain connects TRBV18 to TRBJ2-6; no clear D. Trimming removed 3 bases at V and 0 bases at J, with 9 bases between. Germline V gene sequence: CDR1 KGHSH, CDR2 LQKENI. The CDR3 extends over 16 amino acids. The chain's CDR3 is CASSPQVSSGANVLTF. CDR3 DNA: TGTGCCAGCTCACCCCAAGTCTCCTCTGGGGCCAACGTCCTGACTTTC.

A few counts support this clonotype. This chain links TRBV28 with TRBJ1-1; 8 bases map to TRBD1. Germline V gene sequence: CDR1 MDHEN, CDR2 SYDVKM. CDR3 length: 14 amino acids. The V gene end was trimmed by 6 bases and the J gene end by 1 base; junction bases not matched to a gene: 4. The CDR3 DNA is TGTGCCAGCAGATACGGACAGGGGAACACTGAAGCTTTCTTT. It specifies CASRYGQGNTEAFF.

The chain uses TRBV7-8 and TRBJ2-7; weak D call: TRBD2 (6 bases). The germline V gene has CDR1 SGHVS and CDR2 FQNEAQ. CDR3 length equals 15 residues. V lost 2 bases, J lost 2 bases, and 13 bases lay in between. The CDR3 bases are TGTGCCAGCAGCTTATTCCCGGGAGTCCCCTACGAGCAGTACGTC. It translates to CASSLFPGVPYEQYV.

This clonotype was recorded only once. The chain joins TRBV4-2 to TRBJ2-2; the match to TRBD1 covers 7 bases. V shed 6 bases, J shed 4 bases, and the junction held 8 bases outside the gene matches. CDR3 length: 15 residues. CDR1 and CDR2 (germline): LGHNA, YNFKEQ. CDR3 amino acids: CASSIGQETTGELFF. The CDR3 region has the DNA TGTGCCAGCAGTATAGGACAGGAGACCACCGGGGAGCTGTTTTTT.

This clonotype was seen only a few times. This CDR3 is CASSQSKDGPYTDTQYF. The CDR3 DNA reads as TGTGCCAGCAGCCAAAGTAAGGACGGCCCATACACAGATACGCAGTATTTT. The chain joins TRBV14 to TRBJ2-3; the D is unclear. V gave up 2 bases and J gave up 2 bases, with 17 bases separating them. Germline CDR1 and CDR2: SGHDN and FVKESK. CDR3 length equals 17 residues.

The chain employs TRBV11-1 and TRBJ2-1, with 7 nucleotides matching TRBD2. The CDR3 spans 18 residues. The trim removed 0 bases at V and 7 bases at J, leaving 15 bases unmatched. Germline assignment: CDR1 SGHAT and CDR2 FQDESV (reference sequence). CDR3 in amino acids: CASSLAPPLAGVGNEQFF. DNA of the CDR3: TGTGCCAGCAGCTTAGCGCCGCCGTTGGCGGGAGTAGGGAATGAGCAGTTCTTC.

The chain is built from TRBV19 and TRBJ2-2, with 10 positions matching TRBD2. J was trimmed by 1 base and V by 1 base; bases with no gene match: 0. This CDR3 spans 16 amino acids. CDR1 and CDR2 from the germline V gene are LNHDA and SQIVND (reference sequence). CDR3 nucleotide sequence: TGTGCCAGTAGTATAGGGACTAGCGGGAACACCGGGGAGCTGTTTTTT. Translating it yields CASSIGTSGNTGELFF.

This clonotype was detected only a few times. The rearrangement uses TRBV12-3 or TRBV12-4 and TRBJ2-2; a weak D match, TRBD2 (7 bases). With 6 bases removed from V and 4 bases from J, the gap between germline ends came to 18 bases. The CDR3 runs to 16 residues. The CDR3 DNA is TGTGCCAGCAGCCCCACGGGGGGCTCATTCACCGGGGAGCTGTTTTTT. Its translation is CASSPTGGSFTGELFF.

In this sample, this clonotype turned up a few times. The chain is built from TRBV24-1 and TRBJ2-7, with 7 bases that match TRBD1. Germline-derived CDR1 and CDR2 are KGHDR and SFDVKD. The CDR3 length is 13 residues. Trimming took 10 bases from V and 0 from J; bases not matched to a gene: 5. DNA of the CDR3: TGTGCCACACAACAGGGGAGCTCCTACGAGCAGTACTTC. Encoded protein: CATQQGSSYEQYF.

This clonotype was observed a few times. The rearrangement links TRBV10-1 to TRBJ2-7, with 10 bases that match TRBD2. This CDR3 has 15 amino acids. Germline trimming cut 0 bases from V and 5 bases from J; bases unmatched to any gene: 4. The V gene's germline CDR1 is WNHNN and CDR2 SYGVQD (reference sequence). In DNA form, the CDR3 reads TGCGCCAGCAGTGAGTCTTTGCTAGCGGGAGACGAGCAGTACTTC. Its protein product is CASSESLLAGDEQYF.

The V call is TRBV14, the J call TRBJ2-3; 7 bases are shared with TRBD2. Losses at the gene ends were 3 bases for V and 2 bases for J; bases not matched to a gene: 2. This CDR3 comprises 14 residues. Germline V gives CDR1 SGHDN, CDR2 FVKESK. The CDR3 DNA is TGTGCCAGCAGCCACGGGACTAACACAGATACGCAGTATTTT. Translated: CASSHGTNTDTQYF.

The table lists this clonotype with a few counts. The genes are TRBV5-1 and TRBJ2-5; tentative D call: TRBD1 (5 bases). Deletions cut 2 bases from V and 7 bases from J, with 15 bases between. The V gene's germline CDR1 is SGHRS and CDR2 YFSETQ. The CDR3 loop spans 14 amino acids. Here the CDR3 reads CASSFAEARGTQYF. The CDR3 coding sequence is TGCGCCAGCAGCTTCGCAGAGGCAAGGGGGACCCAGTACTTC.

Only a few counts were recorded for this clonotype. The genes are TRBV9 and TRBJ2-2, with D maybe TRBD1 (5 bases). Germline loops: CDR1 SGDLS, CDR2 YYNGEE. Trimming cost V 0 bases and J 4 bases, with 13 bases left between them. The CDR3 contains 16 residues. CDR3 region: CASSVGGGRVTGELFF. DNA of the CDR3: TGTGCCAGCAGCGTAGGTGGCGGCAGGGTCACCGGGGAGCTGTTTTTT.

This clonotype was recorded a few times. The rearrangement uses TRBV7-2 and TRBJ2-7, with TRBD2 matching over 14 bases. Germline trimming cut 5 bases from V and 6 bases from J; bases unmatched to any gene: 12. The germline V gene encodes CDR1 SGHTA and CDR2 FQGNSA. The CDR3 length is 17 residues. The CDR3 region has the DNA TGTGCCAGCAGCATTCACGAGGGGACTAGCGGGAGATCCGAGCAGTACTTC. This codes for CASSIHEGTSGRSEQYF. Using reference TRBV7-2 and TRBJ2-7 for the parts outside the CDR3, the full variable domain is GAGVSQSPSNKVTEKGKDVELRCDPISGHTALYWYRQSLGQGLEFLIYFQGNSAPDKSGLPSDRFSAERTGGSVSTLTIQRTQQEDSAVYLCASSIHEGTSGRSEQYFGPGTRLTVT.

The chain is built from TRBV29-1 and TRBJ2-7, with 7 bases that match TRBD2. Trimming removed 4 bases from V and 2 bases from J; junction bases left unmatched: 11. Per the germline V gene, CDR1 is SQVTM and CDR2 is ANQGSEA. The CDR3 sequence is 15 residues long. The DNA of the CDR3 is TGCAGCGTTGGACCTTTAGCGGGTCCCCCCTACGAGCAGTACTTC. This encodes CSVGPLAGPPYEQYF.

This chain joins TRBV5-1 and TRBJ2-1, with TRBD1 identical over 10 bases. The germline gives CDR1 SGHRS, CDR2 YFSETQ. CDR3 length: 13 amino acids. The V segment lost 4 bases and the J segment 9 bases; nucleotides outside the gene matches: 4. Here the CDR3 reads CASSPTGGSEQFF. Written as DNA, the CDR3 is TGCGCCAGCAGCCCGACAGGGGGCAGTGAGCAGTTCTTC.

Here the CDR3 DNA reads TGTGCCAGCAGTACAGGAGCGGGGGCGTCCTACGAGCAGTACTTC. It codes for CASSTGAGASYEQYF. This chain connects TRBV12-3 or TRBV12-4 to TRBJ2-7; 8 positions match TRBD2. This CDR3 contains 15 residues. V dropped 5 bases and J dropped 1; count of bases not matched to a gene: 7.

This clonotype appeared a few times. The chain uses TRBV12-3 or TRBV12-4 and TRBJ2-5; possible D gene TRBD2, 5 bases. The CDR3 is made up of 16 amino acids. Trimming took off 1 base at V and 2 bases at J, with 14 bases between the two ends. The CDR3 here is CASSLGLGVKQETQYF. The DNA for the CDR3 is TGTGCCAGCAGTTTAGGTCTGGGAGTTAAACAAGAGACCCAGTACTTC.